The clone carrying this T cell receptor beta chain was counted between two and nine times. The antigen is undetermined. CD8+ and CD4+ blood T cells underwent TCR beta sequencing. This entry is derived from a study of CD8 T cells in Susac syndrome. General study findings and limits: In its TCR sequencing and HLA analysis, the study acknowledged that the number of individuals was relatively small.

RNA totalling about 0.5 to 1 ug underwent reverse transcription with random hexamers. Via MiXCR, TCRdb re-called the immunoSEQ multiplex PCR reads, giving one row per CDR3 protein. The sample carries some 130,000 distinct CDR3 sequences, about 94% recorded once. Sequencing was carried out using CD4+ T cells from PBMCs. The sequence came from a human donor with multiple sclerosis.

CDR3 nucleotides: TGCAGTGCCAATCCGGGGGTTTATGGCTACACCTTC. Translating it yields CSANPGVYGYTF. The chain combines TRBV20-1 with TRBJ1-2, with D possibly being TRBD1 (5 bases). Germline lookup yields CDR1 DFQATT and CDR2 SNEGSKA (reference sequence). The CDR3 sequence is 12 residues long. The ends were cut back, 6 bases at V and 5 bases at J, with 13 bases in the middle.